The present entry profiles one TCR beta chain with its context. These data are taken from a study of technical replicates of blood from several donors. V was clipped by 5 bases and J by 4 bases; unmatched bases: 8. CDR3 length: 14 residues. Germline CDR1 is SGHKS and CDR2 is YYEKEE (reference sequence). Assay: immunoSEQ multiplex PCR; the TCRdb copy retains only in-frame clones and omits some. The sample gives 44,000 or so clones, more than 85% of which show up once; under 4% is in the top ten. The clonotype was recovered from a human donor in good health. Some clones in this sample may be carry-over from other donors' samples. V and J are TRBV5-5 and TRBJ2-7; 8 bases map to TRBD1. The specimen sequenced was PBMCs. CDR3 region: CASSLPGGRYEQYF. The CDR3 DNA reads TGTGCCAGCAGTTTGCCAGGGGGCAGGTACGAGCAGTACTTC.